The clone carrying this TCR beta chain was seen more than once but under ten times. The source of the sample is a study of human T cells and chemical hapten exposure. CDR3 length equals 14 residues. The V end was cut by 1 base, the J end by 7 bases, with 14 bases between. Germline CDR1 and CDR2: SGHTA and FQGNSA. Each CDR3 protein is one row after TCRdb ran MiXCR on the RACE reads. Found here are fewer than 100,000 distinct CDR3 sequences, about an eighth of them singletons; the top ten hold over 2%. Noted time point: patch test 1, 2 weeks after DPC sensitization. The treatment: therapeutic diphenylcyclopropenone sensitization with weekly scalp DPC.

The specimen was whole blood, collected in connection with sensitization to the hapten diphenylcyclopropenone (DPC). The chain combines TRBV7-2 with TRBJ2-7, with D tentatively TRBD1 (5 bases). This sequence originates from a woman in her thirties or forties with alopecia areata. Some clones in this sample may be carry-over from other donors' samples. CDR3 protein: CASSLGGSWSEQYF. CDR3 nucleotide sequence: TGTGCCAGCAGCTTAGGGGGCAGCTGGAGTGAGCAGTACTTC.